This entry concerns a single T cell receptor (beta chain). Its antigen is unidentified. Assay: immunoSEQ multiplex PCR; the TCRdb copy retains only in-frame clones and omits some. The data show approximately 60,000 clones, approximately 80% seen once. This specimen belongs to a study of T cell responses to AZD1222 COVID-19 vaccine. About the research overall: Samples with a second dose at about 4 or about 12 weeks were pooled together. Overall study findings and caveats: Unmutated variant regions are reportedly the target of nearly half of TCRs that are spike-specific.

Trimming removed 4 bases from V and 6 bases from J; junction bases left unmatched: 9. CDR3 length: 15 amino acids. Germline values: CDR1 MNHEY, CDR2 SMNVEV (reference sequence). The input for sequencing was peripheral blood, taken on day 0 of AZD1222 vaccination. V and J are TRBV27 and TRBJ1-5; 7 nucleotides match TRBD1. This clonotype was sampled from an adult in good health. CDR3 bases: TGTGCCAGCAGTTCCCAGGGGGGTCGGAGTCAGCCCCAGCATTTT. Protein product: CASSSQGGRSQPQHF.